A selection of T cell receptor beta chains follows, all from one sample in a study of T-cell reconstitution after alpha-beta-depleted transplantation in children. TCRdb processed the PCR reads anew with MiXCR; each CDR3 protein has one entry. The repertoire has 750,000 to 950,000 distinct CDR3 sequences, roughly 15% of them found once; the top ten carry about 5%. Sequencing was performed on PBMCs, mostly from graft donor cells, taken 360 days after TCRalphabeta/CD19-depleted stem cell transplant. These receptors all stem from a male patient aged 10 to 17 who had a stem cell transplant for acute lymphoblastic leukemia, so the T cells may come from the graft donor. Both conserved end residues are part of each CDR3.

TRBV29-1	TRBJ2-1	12	CSVDGTYNEQFF
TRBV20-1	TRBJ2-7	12	CSARVAAYEQYF
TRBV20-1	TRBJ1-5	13	CSARDLNNQPQHF
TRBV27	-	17	CASNTLLGQGPNNEQYF
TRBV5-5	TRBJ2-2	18	CASGKGLGTGRNTGELFF
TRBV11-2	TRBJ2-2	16	CASSLRERANTGELFF
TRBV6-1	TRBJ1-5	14	CASSAGHSNQPQHF
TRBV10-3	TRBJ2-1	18	CAISKRTSGRHPSNEQFF
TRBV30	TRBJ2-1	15	CAWSVWESSYNEQFF
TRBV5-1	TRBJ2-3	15	CASSSGITSTDTQYF
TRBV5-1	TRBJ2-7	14	CASSLGGRNYEQYF
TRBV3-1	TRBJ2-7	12	CARIPSGDEQYF
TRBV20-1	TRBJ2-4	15	CSADGTVLAKNIQYF
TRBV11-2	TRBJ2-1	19	CASSLEWGGLPAFYNEQFF
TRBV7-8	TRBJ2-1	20	CASSFHYSADLSGRAIEQFF
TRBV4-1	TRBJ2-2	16	CASSQEPRSNTGELFF
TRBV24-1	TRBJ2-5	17	CATSDPPPERQKETQYF
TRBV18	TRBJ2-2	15	CASSPPFPYTGELFF
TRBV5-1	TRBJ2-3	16	CASSLGSATSTDTQYF
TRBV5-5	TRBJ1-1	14	CASSSRDGGTEAFF
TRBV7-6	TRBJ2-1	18	CASSFYGSSGKSYNEQFF
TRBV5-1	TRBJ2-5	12	CASSRSQETQYF
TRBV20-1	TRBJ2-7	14	CSAYTGEGPNEQYF
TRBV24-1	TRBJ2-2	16	CATSDPAFSGAGELFF
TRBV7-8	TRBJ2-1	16	CASSLKLAPSYNEQFF
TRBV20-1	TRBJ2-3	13	CSASRRVADTQYF
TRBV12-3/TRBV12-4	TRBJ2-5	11	CASSPVGTQYF
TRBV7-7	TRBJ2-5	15	CASSLGLGGQETQYF
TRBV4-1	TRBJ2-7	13	CASSLDLGAGPNF
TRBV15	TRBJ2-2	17	CATSRGGYGPNTGELFF
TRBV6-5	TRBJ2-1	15	CASSYSGPRSNEQFF
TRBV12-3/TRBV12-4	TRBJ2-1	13	CASSMSSYNEQFF
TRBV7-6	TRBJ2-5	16	CASKGLAGNLGGTQYF
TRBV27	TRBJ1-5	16	CASSLSFQGARQPQHF
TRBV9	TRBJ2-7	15	CASSVGGRAVYEQYF
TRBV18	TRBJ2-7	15	CAGSTTRGLNYEQYF
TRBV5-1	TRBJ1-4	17	CASSSGQGAITNEKLFF
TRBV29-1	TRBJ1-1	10	CSVGWGEAFF
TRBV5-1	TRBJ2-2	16	CASSIPGQGITGELFF
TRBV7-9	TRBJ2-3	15	CASSLKGSSTDTQYF
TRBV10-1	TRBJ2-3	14	CASGPGLAGIAQYF
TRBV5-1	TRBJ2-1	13	CASSYGPNNEQFF
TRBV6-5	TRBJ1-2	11	CASSPGQSYTF
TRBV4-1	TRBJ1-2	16	CASSQAAVPLNYGYTF
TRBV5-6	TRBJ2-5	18	CASSLIGTSFRRWETQYF
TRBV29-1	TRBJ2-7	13	CSVDGVRGYEQYF
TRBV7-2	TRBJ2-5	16	CASSLRGGRAFETQYF
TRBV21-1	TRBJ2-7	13	CAPADRPSYEQYF
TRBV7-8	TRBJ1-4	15	CASSHRQGGNEKLFF
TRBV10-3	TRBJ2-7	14	CAISEGLTSYEQYF
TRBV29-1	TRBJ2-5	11	CSPRIGETQYF
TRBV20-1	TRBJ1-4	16	CSAGDRLFATNEKLFF
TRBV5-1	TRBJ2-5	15	CASSRGRQLGETQYF